This TCR beta chain was found in a study of shared clonotypes between healthy human individuals. The overall study: Used for every donor were three CD4 naive, three CD4 memory, two CD8 naive and one CD8 memory plate. General study points: Naive subsets generally exceeded memory subsets in estimated richness. Sorted-subset samples were not fully sequenced, rarefaction indicated.

As regards this clone: The antigen remains unidentified.

This CDR3 is 12 amino acids long. V was shortened by 2 bases and J by 13 bases, with 15 bases between the two germline ends. The germline V gene encodes CDR1 SNHLY and CDR2 FYNNEI. Libraries were prepared by immunoSEQ multiplex PCR; TCRdb keeps only in-frame clonotypes and omits some of them. The sample yields over a million clones, around 78% seen once. The source is a man younger than 30 in good health. Some clones in this sample may be carry-over from other donors' samples. The genes are TRBV2 and TRBJ2-7; D possibly corresponds to TRBD1 (5 bases). Sequencing used memory CD4+ T cells from PBMCs. The subset was: CD45RA-negative fraction. The CDR3 spells CASSEPVAGYYF. The CDR3 DNA reads as TGTGCCAGCAGTGAACCTGTGGCAGGGTATTACTTC.